Presented here are 19 T cell receptor beta chains from one specimen sequenced in a study of cytomegalovirus exposure and HLA in healthy donors. With 60 Vbeta and 13 Jbeta primers, the PCR was carried out. Generated by immunoSEQ multiplex PCR, the TCRdb table keeps only in-frame clones and is missing some. The repertoire holds about 160,000 clones, with 82% as singletons. The sample taken for sequencing was PBMCs. These receptors all come from a girl under 18 in good health and CMV-seropositive.

This clone showed up just a few times. This chain joins TRBV5-1 and TRBJ2-7, with D possibly matching TRBD2 (6 bases). This CDR3 comprises 16 residues. With 0 bases removed from V and 3 bases from J, the gap between germline ends came to 16 bases. The germline V gene encodes CDR1 SGHRS and CDR2 YFSETQ. The CDR3 loop is CASSLAGGVVNYEQYF. CDR3 in DNA: TGCGCCAGCAGCTTGGCCGGCGGGGTAGTCAACTACGAGCAGTACTTC.

This chain connects TRBV5-1 to TRBJ2-7; 9 nucleotides align to TRBD2. V lost 0 bases and J lost 4; bases outside the gene matches: 5. The CDR3 is made up of 15 amino acids. CDR1 and CDR2 (germline): SGHRS, YFSETQ. CDR3 sequence (DNA): TGCGCCAGCAGCTTGGGTGGGACTAGCCGTTACGAGCAGTACTTC. This sequence encodes CASSLGGTSRYEQYF.

The gene calls are TRBV30 and TRBJ1-1; TRBD1 is a possible D gene (6 bases). Between the trimmed V and J ends, which lost 5 bases and 4 bases, there was a span of 14 bases. CDR1 GTSNPN and CDR2 SVGIG come from the germline V gene (reference sequence). The CDR3 is made up of 13 amino acids. The CDR3 DNA reads as TGTGCCTGGTCAGAGGGGGGGGGCACTGAAGCTTTCTTT. Protein product: CAWSEGGGTEAFF.

Concerning this clone: A junction boundary mismatches the germline segment, possibly from a read error. CDR3 region: CASSQLGATPNF. The CDR3 nucleotides are TGTGCCAGCAGCCAGCTTGGGGCGACGCCGAACTTC. This chain links TRBV7-8 with TRBJ2-7; D may be TRBD1 (5 bases). Germline V gene sequence: CDR1 SGHVS, CDR2 FQNEAQ. This CDR3 comprises 12 residues.

J is TRBJ2-7 and V is TRBV4-2; 8 nucleotides align to TRBD2. The V segment lost 0 bases and the J segment 3 bases; nucleotides outside the gene matches: 4. Germline loops: CDR1 LGHNA, CDR2 YNFKEQ. CDR3 length: 15 amino acids. CDR3 sequence reads: CASSQEDSGIYEQYF. CDR3 DNA: TGTGCCAGCAGCCAAGAAGATAGCGGGATCTACGAGCAGTACTTC.

The chain uses TRBV28 and TRBJ1-5; D uncertain. The germline V gene has CDR1 MDHEN and CDR2 SYDVKM. The CDR3 runs 16 residues. Trimming shortened V by 5 bases and J by 9 bases, and 23 bases separated the two germline ends. The CDR3 loop is CASSILGFQEGVPQHF. In DNA form, the CDR3 reads TGTGCCAGCAGTATACTAGGGTTTCAGGAAGGTGTGCCCCAGCATTTT.

The chain links TRBV2 to TRBJ1-2; weak D call: TRBD1 (5 bases). This CDR3 comprises 11 residues. Per germline, CDR1 SNHLY and CDR2 FYNNEI. Trimming left V 4 bases short and J 6 bases short, with 6 bases between. The CDR3 region has the DNA TGTGCCAGCAGTGTACAGGATGGCTACACCTTC. This codes for CASSVQDGYTF.

The gene calls are TRBV4-1 and TRBJ2-5; 9 nucleotides line up with TRBD2. V dropped 4 bases and J dropped 1; count of bases not matched to a gene: 16. The CDR3 spans 19 residues. Per germline, CDR1 MGHRA and CDR2 YSYEKL. CDR3 nucleotide sequence: TGCGCCAGCAGCCCGGAGTGGTGGCTAGCGGGGAGGACCCAAGAGACCCAGTACTTC. Translating it yields CASSPEWWLAGRTQETQYF.

V and J are TRBV7-9 and TRBJ2-5, with 7 bases fitting TRBD1. With 3 bases clipped from V and 2 bases from J, the junction kept 6 bases outside the gene matches. CDR3 length equals 15 residues. Germline CDR1 is SEHNR and CDR2 is FQNEAQ (reference sequence). The CDR3 sequence is CASSFDREAQETQYF. Here the CDR3 DNA reads TGTGCCAGCAGCTTTGACAGGGAAGCACAAGAGACCCAGTACTTC.

This chain uses TRBV19 with TRBJ1-2; possible D gene TRBD1, 6 bases. Trimming removed 5 bases from V and 6 bases from J, with 16 bases in between. The CDR3 length is 14 residues. The germline CDR1 and CDR2 sequences are LNHDA and SQIVND (reference sequence). The CDR3 DNA sequence: TGTGCCAGTAGTCGACGAGCAGGGGATAATGGCTACACCTTC. Its protein is CASSRRAGDNGYTF.

The V gene is TRBV28, the J gene TRBJ1-5; D call uncertain. There are 15 residues in the CDR3. Trimming removed 6 bases at V and 7 bases at J, with 19 bases between. Germline CDR1 is MDHEN and CDR2 is SYDVKM. In DNA, the CDR3 is TGTGCCAGCAGCTCACGGGAGCCCCCCTGGCAGCCCCAGCATTTT. It codes for CASSSREPPWQPQHF.

This clone was counted a few times. The gene calls are TRBV7-3 and TRBJ2-1; 13 nucleotides match TRBD2. After removal of 5 bases from V and 5 bases from J, the junction contained 3 bases not matched to a gene. Germline V gene lookup returns CDR1 SGHTA and CDR2 FQGTGA. This CDR3 is built from 15 residues. CDR3 amino acids: CASSTGLAGDNEQFF. The DNA of the CDR3 is TGTGCCAGCAGCACCGGACTAGCGGGAGACAATGAGCAGTTCTTC.

The J gene is TRBJ2-1, the V gene TRBV5-5, with TRBD2 matching 12 bases. Trimming cost V 4 bases and J 5 bases; bases outside gene matches: 7. Germline V gives CDR1 SGHKS, CDR2 YYEKEE (reference sequence). This CDR3 spans 16 amino acids. The CDR3 loop reads CASSLASGRGDNEQFF. CDR3 coding DNA: TGTGCCAGCAGCCTTGCTAGCGGGAGGGGGGACAATGAGCAGTTCTTC.

V and J are TRBV29-1 and TRBJ2-2; TRBD2 matches 8 bases. The V and J ends lost 4 bases and 2 bases, in that order; junction bases with no gene match: 6. This CDR3 has 15 residues. In germline, CDR1 is SQVTM, CDR2 ANQGSEA. The CDR3 reads CSVGSGGANTGELFF. The CDR3 DNA is TGCAGCGTTGGGTCGGGAGGGGCTAACACCGGGGAGCTGTTTTTT.

This chain joins TRBV11-2 and TRBJ2-7, with D possibly being TRBD2 (5 bases). Looked up from germline, CDR1 is SGHAT and CDR2 is FQNNGV. V lost 2 bases, J lost 3 bases, and 14 bases lay in between. This CDR3 has 15 residues. The CDR3, as DNA: TGTGCCAGCAGCTTATTCCGCGGGCGGAGCTACGAGCAGTACTTC. Its protein is CASSLFRGRSYEQYF.

The chain has TRBV7-9 and TRBJ1-1, with a weak D call TRBD1 (5 bases). CDR3 length: 15 residues. The V gene's germline CDR1 is SEHNR and CDR2 FQNEAQ (reference sequence). Deletions cut 0 bases from V and 5 bases from J, with 13 bases between. CDR3 DNA: TGTGCCAGCAGCTTAGCGGGCAGGGCGGGGACTGAAGCTTTCTTT. Translation: CASSLAGRAGTEAFF. Supplemented by reference TRBV7-9 and TRBJ1-1, the full variable domain reads DTGVSQNPRHKITKRGQNVTFRCDPISEHNRLYWYRQTLGQGPEFLTYFQNEAQLEKSRLLSDRFSAERPKGSFSTLEIQRTEQGDSAMYLCASSLAGRAGTEAFFGQGTRLTVV.

The chain is built from TRBV28 and TRBJ1-2; D is unclear. Deletions cut 2 bases from V and 3 bases from J, with 10 bases between. Germline V gives CDR1 MDHEN, CDR2 SYDVKM. The CDR3 length is 14 residues. CDR3 residues: CASSLPGSDYGYTF. CDR3 bases: TGTGCCAGCAGTTTACCAGGATCTGACTATGGCTACACCTTC.

The rearrangement uses TRBV7-9 and TRBJ2-5; possible D gene TRBD1, 6 bases. The germline CDR1 and CDR2 sequences are SEHNR and FQNEAQ (reference sequence). Trimming shortened V by 3 bases and J by 4 bases, and 15 bases separated the two germline ends. The CDR3 contains 15 residues. The CDR3 here is CASSLRSRGGETQYF. The CDR3 DNA is TGTGCCAGCAGCTTGCGGTCGCGAGGGGGAGAGACCCAGTACTTC.

The V call is TRBV18, the J call TRBJ2-2; 11 nucleotides align to TRBD2. The CDR3 is 16 residues long. CDR1 KGHSH and CDR2 LQKENI come from the germline V gene. V trimming: 2 bases; J trimming: 6 bases; junction bases outside the gene matches: 5. CDR3 sequence: CASSPTSGGGAGELFF. The CDR3 region has the DNA TGTGCCAGCTCACCAACTAGCGGGGGAGGAGCCGGGGAGCTGTTTTTT.